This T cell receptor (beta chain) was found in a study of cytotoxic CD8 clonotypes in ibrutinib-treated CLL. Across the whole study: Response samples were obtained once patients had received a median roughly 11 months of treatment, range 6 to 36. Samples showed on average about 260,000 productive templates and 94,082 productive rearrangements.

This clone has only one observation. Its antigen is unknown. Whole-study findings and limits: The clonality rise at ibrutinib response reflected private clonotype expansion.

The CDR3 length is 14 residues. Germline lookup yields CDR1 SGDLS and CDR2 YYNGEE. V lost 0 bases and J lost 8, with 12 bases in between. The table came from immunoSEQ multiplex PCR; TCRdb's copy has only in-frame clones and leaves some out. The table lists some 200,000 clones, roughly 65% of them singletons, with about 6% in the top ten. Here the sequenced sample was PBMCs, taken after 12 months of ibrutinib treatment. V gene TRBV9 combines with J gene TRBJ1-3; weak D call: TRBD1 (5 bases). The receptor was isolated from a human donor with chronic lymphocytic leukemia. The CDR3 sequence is CASSVAQGPDTIYF. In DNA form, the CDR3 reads TGTGCCAGCAGCGTAGCTCAGGGTCCGGACACCATATATTTT.